The sequence of this T cell receptor beta chain was determined in a study of blood T cell repertoires in COVID-19. Study details: There were acute and convalescent COVID-19 samples, and they came from the United States, Italy and Spain. PBMCs, B-cell-depleted T cells, or T cells were the source of the cDNA or gDNA that made up the material.

Trimming shortened V by 0 bases and J by 4 bases, and 17 bases separated the two germline ends. Germline V lookup: CDR1 SGHRS, CDR2 YFSETQ. The CDR3 covers 16 residues. Under the authors' procedure: How many nucleated cells were present was estimated from reference gene primer amplification. Some clones are missing from TCRdb's copy, which holds only in-frame ones; the method was immunoSEQ multiplex PCR. V and J calls and clone size come straight from that table; D and trimming were deduced from the DNA. The sample holds 71,000 or so clones, around 83% seen once. This TCR came from a man in his 70s with acute or convalescent COVID-19. The V call is TRBV5-1, the J call TRBJ2-7, with a weak D call TRBD1 (5 bases). The specimen sequenced was peripheral blood. The CDR3 spells CASSLGQGFETYEQYF. For the CDR3, the DNA is TGCGCCAGCAGCTTGGGGCAGGGCTTCGAGACATACGAGCAGTACTTC.